Below, 8 T cell receptor beta chains from the same sample are listed, as sequenced in a study of blood T cells in healthy people across ages. Through a sample-barcoded 5' primer and a J-beta primer mix, a second PCR was run for roughly 7 to 12 cycles. TCRdb called the 5' RACE reads again in MiXCR, with one record for every CDR3 protein. The sample lists about 1.5 million distinct CDR3 sequences; under 55% were seen once. Sample: blood. Receptors were obtained from a woman between 18 and 30 years old in good health.

As to this clonotype: Being one base from a much bigger clone, this may be a read error. This sequence joins TRBV12-3 or TRBV12-4 and TRBJ2-5; 9 bases line up with TRBD1. After removal of 5 bases from V and 11 bases from J, the junction contained 15 bases not matched to a gene. The CDR3 loop spans 15 amino acids. CDR3 DNA: TGTGCCAGCAGTACTTCCGGGACAGGGAGAAATGAGCAGTACTTC. Encoded protein: CASSTSGTGRNEQYF.

This chain joins TRBV6-5 and TRBJ1-2; 10 positions match TRBD1. V trimming: 8 bases; J trimming: 8 bases; junction bases outside the gene matches: 8. The CDR3 totals 13 residues. CDR1 is MNHEY, CDR2 SVGAGI, per germline. CDR3 protein: CASGTGEFGGYTF. The CDR3 DNA sequence: TGTGCCAGCGGGACAGGGGAATTTGGGGGCTACACCTTC.

The chain joins TRBV2 to TRBJ2-7; D gene unclear. The CDR3 has 16 amino acids. V was clipped by 7 bases and J by 7 bases, with 26 bases between them. CDR1 SNHLY and CDR2 FYNNEI come from the germline V gene. The CDR3: CASTGRDERYRNEQYF. The CDR3 DNA reads as TGTGCCAGCACCGGACGAGATGAGCGCTATCGGAATGAGCAGTACTTC.

For this clonotype: Mismatch with germline at one junction end may stem from a read error. J is TRBJ2-5 and V is TRBV11-2; 7 nucleotides align to TRBD1. Germline assignment: CDR1 SGHAT and CDR2 FQNNGV. The CDR3 covers 18 residues. Here the CDR3 reads CASSSLEGQVLHQETRYF. As DNA, the CDR3 is TGTGCCAGCAGCTCGCTTGAAGGACAGGTTCTCCACCAAGAGACCCGGTACTTC.

This chain joins TRBV9 and TRBJ2-3, with TRBD2 matching over 8 bases. V shed 3 bases and J 1 base; nucleotides not matched to a gene: 7. The CDR3 loop spans 16 amino acids. The germline V gene encodes CDR1 SGDLS and CDR2 YYNGEE. DNA for the CDR3: TGTGCCAGCAGCGGACACAGCGGGGGAGGCACAGATACGCAGTATTTT. This gives the protein CASSGHSGGGTDTQYF.

The chain couples TRBV2 to TRBJ2-2; D call uncertain. Germline V gene sequence: CDR1 SNHLY, CDR2 FYNNEI. The CDR3 contains 12 residues. V lost 9 bases and J 4 bases, leaving 9 bases between the germline ends. The CDR3 DNA reads TGTGCCAGTCAGTCCTTCACCGGGGAGCTGTTTTTT. As protein: CASQSFTGELFF.

This chain uses TRBV11-2 with TRBJ2-1, with 8 nucleotides matching TRBD2. The J segment lost 8 bases and the V segment lost 6 bases, leaving 9 bases of the junction unmatched. The CDR3 extends over 14 amino acids. Looked up from germline, CDR1 is SGHAT and CDR2 is FQNNGV. CDR3 sequence reads: CASSYTGTRYEQFF. The CDR3, as DNA: TGTGCCAGCAGTTATACCGGGACTAGGTATGAGCAGTTCTTC.

This chain connects TRBV4-3 to TRBJ2-3; 9 bases are shared with TRBD2. Trimming at V came to 0 bases and at J to 3 bases, leaving 7 bases not matched to a gene. The CDR3 runs to 17 residues. CDR1 and CDR2 (germline): LGHNA, YSLEER. CDR3: CASSQDRAGGRTDTQYF. The CDR3 nucleotides are TGCGCCAGCAGCCAAGACCGGGCGGGGGGGCGTACAGATACGCAGTATTTT.